The 14 T cell receptor beta chains reported below all come from one sample, sequenced in a study of CD8 T cells in Susac syndrome. RNA amounts of about 0.5 to 1 ug underwent reverse transcription with random hexamers. TCRdb independently ran MiXCR on the immunoSEQ multiplex PCR reads; one entry per CDR3 protein. The sample carries some 180,000 distinct CDR3 sequences, under 95% recorded once. The sample was CD4+ T cells from PBMCs. The source is a human donor in good health.

The chain is built from TRBV20-1 and TRBJ2-1, with a weak D call TRBD2 (6 bases). Germline V lookup: CDR1 DFQATT, CDR2 SNEGSKA (reference sequence). V was pared by 6 bases and J by 4 bases, with 19 bases between. CDR3 length: 15 amino acids. CDR3 protein: CSAELGGLPYNEQFF. The DNA of the CDR3 is TGCAGTGCGGAATTAGGAGGACTACCTTACAATGAGCAGTTCTTC.

The gene calls are TRBV5-1 and TRBJ2-3; TRBD1 agrees at 10 bases. CDR1 SGHRS and CDR2 YFSETQ come from the germline V gene. Trimming at V came to 5 bases and at J to 1 base, leaving 7 bases not matched to a gene. The CDR3 consists of 16 residues. The CDR3 here is CASRSTGTGGTDTQYF. CDR3 DNA sequence: TGCGCCAGCAGATCGACCGGGACAGGGGGCACAGATACGCAGTATTTT.

V is TRBV28 and J is TRBJ2-6; 8 bases map to TRBD1. The CDR3 consists of 19 residues. V lost 5 bases to trimming and J lost 0 bases; unmatched junction nucleotides: 12. The germline V gene encodes CDR1 MDHEN and CDR2 SYDVKM. CDR3: CASSHRGRGQVSGANVLTF. Written as DNA, the CDR3 is TGTGCCAGCAGTCACAGGGGGAGAGGACAAGTCTCTGGGGCCAACGTCCTGACTTTC.

The V gene is TRBV10-3, the J gene TRBJ1-5; no firm D call. The germline V and J ends were trimmed by 5 bases and 2 bases, with 7 bases remaining between them. From germline, CDR1 is ENHRY and CDR2 SYGVKD. This CDR3 comprises 13 residues. The CDR3: CAISLGGNQPQHF. In DNA form, the CDR3 reads TGTGCCATCAGTTTGGGAGGCAATCAGCCCCAGCATTTT.

This clonotype occurred a few times. This chain connects TRBV4-3 to TRBJ1-2; D perhaps matches TRBD1 (5 bases). The germline CDR1 and CDR2 sequences are LGHNA and YSLEER. Trimming left V 2 bases short and J 5 bases short, with 15 bases between. The CDR3 contains 15 residues. CDR3 nucleotides: TGCGCCAGCAGCCAACGTGCCGACGGGGGATATGGCTACACCTTC. This encodes CASSQRADGGYGYTF.

The J gene is TRBJ1-2, the V gene TRBV29-1; 8 bases fit TRBD1. Trimming took 3 bases from V and 0 from J; bases not matched to a gene: 6. Germline-derived CDR1 and CDR2 are SQVTM and ANQGSEA. This CDR3 is built from 15 residues. In nucleotides, the CDR3 is TGCAGCGTTGATTTTGGACAGGGAGCTAACTATGGCTACACCTTC. It is translated as CSVDFGQGANYGYTF.

This clonotype was counted a single time. This chain joins TRBV5-1 and TRBJ1-3; D might be TRBD1 (6 bases). The CDR3 extends over 17 amino acids. V lost 4 bases and J 0 bases, leaving 17 bases between the germline ends. The germline gives CDR1 SGHRS, CDR2 YFSETQ. The CDR3 DNA is TGCGCCAGCAGCCCCCAGACAGGCTCAAACTCTGGAAACACCATATATTTT. Residues: CASSPQTGSNSGNTIYF. The variable domain in full, completed from reference TRBV5-1 and TRBJ1-3, reads KAGVTQTPRYLIKTRGQQVTLSCSPISGHRSVSWYQQTPGQGLQFLFEYFSETQRNKGNFPGRFSGRQFSNSRSEMNVSTLELGDSALYLCASSPQTGSNSGNTIYFGEGSWLTVV.

V gene TRBV12-3 or TRBV12-4 combines with J gene TRBJ2-3, with D maybe TRBD1 (6 bases). The germline V and J ends were trimmed by 5 bases and 3 bases, with 12 bases remaining between them. The CDR3 length is 14 residues. The CDR3 DNA is TGTGCCAGCAGTGATTTGAGGGGGACAGATACGCAGTATTTT. Its translation is CASSDLRGTDTQYF.

This clonotype was counted only a few times. The genes are TRBV4-1 and TRBJ2-5; weak D call: TRBD1 (5 bases). V lost 1 base, J lost 3 bases, and 9 bases lay in between. Germline values: CDR1 MGHRA, CDR2 YSYEKL. The CDR3 length is 14 residues. The CDR3 is CASSQVGREETQYF. In DNA, the CDR3 is TGCGCCAGCAGCCAAGTAGGCAGGGAAGAGACCCAGTACTTC.

The rearrangement links TRBV28 to TRBJ1-1; D uncertain. V gave up 6 bases and J gave up 6 bases, with 17 bases separating them. The CDR3 contains 14 residues. From germline, CDR1 is MDHEN and CDR2 SYDVKM. CDR3 residues: CASRFTREAAEAFF. In DNA, the CDR3 is TGTGCCAGCAGATTCACCCGAGAGGCGGCTGAAGCTTTCTTT.

J is TRBJ2-5 and V is TRBV14, with unresolved D. The CDR3 spans 11 residues. Trimming left V 1 base short and J 7 bases short, with 4 bases between. Germline CDR1 is SGHDN and CDR2 is FVKESK. In nucleotides, the CDR3 is TGTGCCAGCAGCCAAGGATTGACCCAGTACTTC. It codes for CASSQGLTQYF.

A single count supports this clonotype. V gene TRBV12-3 or TRBV12-4 combines with J gene TRBJ2-4; D not resolved. This CDR3 is built from 13 residues. Trimming cost V 6 bases and J 2 bases, with 8 bases left between them. In nucleotides, the CDR3 is TGTGCCAGCAGCCTCGACACCAAAAACATTCAGTACTTC. It specifies CASSLDTKNIQYF.

The rearrangement links TRBV5-1 to TRBJ2-1; 10 nucleotides agree with TRBD2. The CDR3 sequence is 15 residues long. J gave up 7 bases and V 4 bases, and 8 bases lay outside the gene matches. Germline CDR1 reads SGHRS; CDR2 reads YFSETQ. CDR3 sequence reads: CASSALAGVRNEQFF. The CDR3 DNA reads TGCGCCAGCAGCGCTCTAGCGGGGGTTCGTAATGAGCAGTTCTTC.

The chain joins TRBV29-1 to TRBJ2-2; tentatively, D is TRBD1 (5 bases). From germline, CDR1 is SQVTM and CDR2 ANQGSEA. Deletions cut 3 bases from V and 0 bases from J, with 8 bases between. This CDR3 has 14 residues. CDR3 coding DNA: TGCAGCGTTGAGAGCAGGGCGAACACCGGGGAGCTGTTTTTT. Protein sequence: CSVESRANTGELFF.